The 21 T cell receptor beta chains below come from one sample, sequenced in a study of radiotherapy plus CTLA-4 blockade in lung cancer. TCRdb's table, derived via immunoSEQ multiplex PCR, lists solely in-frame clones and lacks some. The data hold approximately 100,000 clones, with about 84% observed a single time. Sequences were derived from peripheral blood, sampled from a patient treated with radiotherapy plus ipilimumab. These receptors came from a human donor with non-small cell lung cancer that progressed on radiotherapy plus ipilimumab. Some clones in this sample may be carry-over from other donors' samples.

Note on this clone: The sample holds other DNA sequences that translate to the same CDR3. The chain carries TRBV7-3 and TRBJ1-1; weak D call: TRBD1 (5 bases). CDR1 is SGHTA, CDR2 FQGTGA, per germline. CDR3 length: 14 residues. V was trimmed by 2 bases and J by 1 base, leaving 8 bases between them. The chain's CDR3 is CASSLGGENTEAFF. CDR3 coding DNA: TGTGCCAGCAGCTTAGGGGGGGAGAACACTGAAGCTTTCTTT.

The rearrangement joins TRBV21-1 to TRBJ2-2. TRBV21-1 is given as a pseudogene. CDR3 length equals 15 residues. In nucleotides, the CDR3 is TGTGCCAGCTCGGTGGGGGTCTTAAACACCGGGGAGCTGTTTTTT. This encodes CASSVGVLNTGELFF.

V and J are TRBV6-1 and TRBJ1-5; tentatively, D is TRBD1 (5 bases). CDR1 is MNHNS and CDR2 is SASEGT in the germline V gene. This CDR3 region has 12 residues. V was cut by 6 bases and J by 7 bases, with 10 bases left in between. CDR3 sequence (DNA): TGTGCCAGCAGGGGACCTAACCAGCCCCAGCATTTT. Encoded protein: CASRGPNQPQHF.

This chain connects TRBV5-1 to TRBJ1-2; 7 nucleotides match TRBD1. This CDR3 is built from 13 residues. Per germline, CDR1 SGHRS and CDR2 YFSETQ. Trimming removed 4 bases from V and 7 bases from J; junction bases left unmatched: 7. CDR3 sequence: CASSLGQAAGYTF. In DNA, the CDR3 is TGCGCCAGCAGCCTCGGACAGGCGGCTGGCTACACCTTC.

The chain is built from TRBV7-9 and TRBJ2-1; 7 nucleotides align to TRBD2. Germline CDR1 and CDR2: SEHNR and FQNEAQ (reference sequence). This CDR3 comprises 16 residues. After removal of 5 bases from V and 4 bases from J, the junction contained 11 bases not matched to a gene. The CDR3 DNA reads TGTGCCAGCAGCCCCCCCGGGGAGGGAATGTACAATGAGCAGTTCTTC. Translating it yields CASSPPGEGMYNEQFF.

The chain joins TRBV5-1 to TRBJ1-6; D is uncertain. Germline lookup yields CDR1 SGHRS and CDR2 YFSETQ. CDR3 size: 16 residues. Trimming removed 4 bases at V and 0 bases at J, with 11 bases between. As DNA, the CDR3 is TGCGCCAGCAGCCCTATGGGAAGCTCCTATAATTCACCCCTCCACTTT. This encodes CASSPMGSSYNSPLHF.

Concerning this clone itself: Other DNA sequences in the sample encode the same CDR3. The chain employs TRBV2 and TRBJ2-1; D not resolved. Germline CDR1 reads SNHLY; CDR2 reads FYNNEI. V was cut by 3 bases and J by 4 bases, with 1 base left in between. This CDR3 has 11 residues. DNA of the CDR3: TGTGCCAGCAGTGATTACAATGAGCAGTTCTTC. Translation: CASSDYNEQFF.

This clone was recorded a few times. This chain's CDR3 is CASSQEENTIYF. The DNA for the CDR3 is TGCGCCAGCAGCCAAGAGGAAAACACCATATATTTT. J is TRBJ1-3 and V is TRBV4-3; D is unclear. Germline V gene lookup returns CDR1 LGHNA and CDR2 YSLEER. V was clipped by 0 bases and J by 6 bases, with 3 bases between them. The CDR3 is 12 amino acids.

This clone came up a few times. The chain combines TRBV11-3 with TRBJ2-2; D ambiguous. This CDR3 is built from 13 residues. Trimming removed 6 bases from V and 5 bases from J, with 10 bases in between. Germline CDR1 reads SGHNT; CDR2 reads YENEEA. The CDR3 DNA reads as TGTGCCAGCAGATTCAGCCAGACCGGGGAGCTGTTTTTT. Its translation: CASRFSQTGELFF.

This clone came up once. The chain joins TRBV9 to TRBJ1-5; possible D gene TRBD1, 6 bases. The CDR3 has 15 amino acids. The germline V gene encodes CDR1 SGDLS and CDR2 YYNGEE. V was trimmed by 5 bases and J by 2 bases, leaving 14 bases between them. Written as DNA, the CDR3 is TGTGCCAGCAGTGAGGGACACTGGGGCAATCAGCCCCAGCATTTT. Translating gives CASSEGHWGNQPQHF.

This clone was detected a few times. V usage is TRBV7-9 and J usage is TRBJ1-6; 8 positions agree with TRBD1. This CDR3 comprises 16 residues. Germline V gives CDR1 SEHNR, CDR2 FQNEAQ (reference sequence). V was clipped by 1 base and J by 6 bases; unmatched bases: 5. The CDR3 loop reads CASSLGDRGFNSPLHF. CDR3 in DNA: TGTGCCAGCAGCTTAGGAGACAGGGGTTTTAATTCACCCCTCCACTTT. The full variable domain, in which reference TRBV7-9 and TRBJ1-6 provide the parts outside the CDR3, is DTGVSQNPRHKITKRGQNVTFRCDPISEHNRLYWYRQTLGQGPEFLTYFQNEAQLEKSRLLSDRFSAERPKGSFSTLEIQRTEQGDSAMYLCASSLGDRGFNSPLHFGNGTRLTVT.

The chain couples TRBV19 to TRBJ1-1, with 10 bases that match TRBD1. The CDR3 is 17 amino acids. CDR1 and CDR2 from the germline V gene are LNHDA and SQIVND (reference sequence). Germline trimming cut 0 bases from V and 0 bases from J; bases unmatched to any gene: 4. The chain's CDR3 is CASSIEGGQGMNTEAFF. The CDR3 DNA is TGTGCCAGTAGTATAGAGGGGGGACAGGGGATGAACACTGAAGCTTTCTTT. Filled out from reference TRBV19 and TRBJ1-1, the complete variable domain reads DGGITQSPKYLFRKEGQNVTLSCEQNLNHDAMYWYRQDPGQGLRLIYYSQIVNDFQKGDIAEGYSVSREKKESFPLTVTSAQKNPTAFYLCASSIEGGQGMNTEAFFGQGTRLTVV.

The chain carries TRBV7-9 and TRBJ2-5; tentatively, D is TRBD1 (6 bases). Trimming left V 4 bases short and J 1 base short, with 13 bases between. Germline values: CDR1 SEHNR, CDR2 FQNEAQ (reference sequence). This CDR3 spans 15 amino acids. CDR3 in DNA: TGTGCCAGCAGCTCCGGTGGACAGCCCCAAGAGACCCAGTACTTC. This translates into CASSSGGQPQETQYF.

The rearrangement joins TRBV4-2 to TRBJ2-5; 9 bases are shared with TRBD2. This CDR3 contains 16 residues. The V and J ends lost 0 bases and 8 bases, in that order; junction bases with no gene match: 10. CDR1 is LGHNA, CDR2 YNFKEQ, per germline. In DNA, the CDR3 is TGTGCCAGCAGCCAAGATCCTAGCGGGGCCCAGGCAACCCAGTACTTC. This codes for CASSQDPSGAQATQYF.

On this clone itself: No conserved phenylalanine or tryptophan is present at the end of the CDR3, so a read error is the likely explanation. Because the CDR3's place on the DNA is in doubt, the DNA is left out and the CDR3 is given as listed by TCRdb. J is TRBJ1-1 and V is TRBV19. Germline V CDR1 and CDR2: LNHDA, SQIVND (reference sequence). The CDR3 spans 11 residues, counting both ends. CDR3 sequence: CASSNGRGRNL.

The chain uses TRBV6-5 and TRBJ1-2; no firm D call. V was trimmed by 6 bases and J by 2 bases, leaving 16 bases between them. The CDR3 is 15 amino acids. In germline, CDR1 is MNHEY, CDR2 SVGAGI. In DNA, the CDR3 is TGTGCCAGCAGCCCCAAGGAGAGCGCGAACTATGGCTACACCTTC. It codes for CASSPKESANYGYTF.

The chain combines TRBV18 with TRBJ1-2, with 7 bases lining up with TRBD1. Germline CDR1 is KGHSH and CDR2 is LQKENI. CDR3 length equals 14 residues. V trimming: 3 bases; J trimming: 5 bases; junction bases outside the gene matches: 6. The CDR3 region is CASSPDRITYGYTF. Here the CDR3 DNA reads TGTGCCAGCTCACCGGACAGGATCACGTATGGCTACACCTTC. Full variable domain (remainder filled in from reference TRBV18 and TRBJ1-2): NAGVMQNPRHLVRRRGQEARLRCSPMKGHSHVYWYRQLPEEGLKFMVYLQKENIIDESGMPKERFSAEFPKEGPSILRIQQVVRGDSAAYFCASSPDRITYGYTFGSGTRLTVV.

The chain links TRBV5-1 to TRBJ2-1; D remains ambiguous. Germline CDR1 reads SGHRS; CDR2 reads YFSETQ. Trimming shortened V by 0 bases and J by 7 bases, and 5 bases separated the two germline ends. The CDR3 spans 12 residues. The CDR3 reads CASSLGVNEQFF. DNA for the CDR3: TGCGCCAGCAGCTTGGGAGTTAATGAGCAGTTCTTC.

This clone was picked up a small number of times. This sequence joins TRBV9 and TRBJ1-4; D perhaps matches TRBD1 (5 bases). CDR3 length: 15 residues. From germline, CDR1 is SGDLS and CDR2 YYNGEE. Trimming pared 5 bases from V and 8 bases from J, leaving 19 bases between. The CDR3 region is CASSPFLGGGEKLFF. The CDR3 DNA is TGTGCCAGCAGTCCCTTCCTGGGGGGGGGAGAAAAACTGTTTTTT.

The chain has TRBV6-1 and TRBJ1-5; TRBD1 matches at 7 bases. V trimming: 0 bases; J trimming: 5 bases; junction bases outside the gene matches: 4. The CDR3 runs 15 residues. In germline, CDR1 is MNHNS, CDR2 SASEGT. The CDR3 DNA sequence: TGTGCCAGCAGTGAAGCAGGAGGGACAGATCAGCCCCAGCATTTT. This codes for CASSEAGGTDQPQHF.

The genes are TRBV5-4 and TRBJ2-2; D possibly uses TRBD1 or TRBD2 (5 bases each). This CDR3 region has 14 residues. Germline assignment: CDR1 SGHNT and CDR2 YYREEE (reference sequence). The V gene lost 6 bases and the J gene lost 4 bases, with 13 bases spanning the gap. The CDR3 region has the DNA TGTGCCAGCAACGGGGCAAGGGGCACCGGGGAGCTGTTTTTT. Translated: CASNGARGTGELFF. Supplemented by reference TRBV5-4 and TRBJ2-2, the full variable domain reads ETGVTQSPTHLIKTRGQQVTLRCSSQSGHNTVSWYQQALGQGPQFIFQYYREEENGRGNFPPRFSGLQFPNYSSELNVNALELDDSALYLCASNGARGTGELFFGEGSRLTVL.